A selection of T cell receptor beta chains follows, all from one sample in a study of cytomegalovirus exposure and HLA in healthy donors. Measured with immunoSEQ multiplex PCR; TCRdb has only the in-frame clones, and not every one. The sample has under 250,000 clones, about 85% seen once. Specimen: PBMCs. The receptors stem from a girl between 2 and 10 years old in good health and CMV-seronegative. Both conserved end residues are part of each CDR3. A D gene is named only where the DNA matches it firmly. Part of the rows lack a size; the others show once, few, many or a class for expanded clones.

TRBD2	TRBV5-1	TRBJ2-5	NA	TGCGCCAGCAGTCTTCCCGGGACTAGCGGGGTTCAAGAGACCCAGTACTTC	CASSLPGTSGVQETQYF
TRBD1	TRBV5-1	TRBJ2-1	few	TGCGCCAGCAGCGTGACAGGGTTCGGCAATGAGCAGTTCTTC	CASSVTGFGNEQFF
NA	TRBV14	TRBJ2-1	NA	TGTGCCAGCAGCCAAGGAGGTTTATACAATGAGCAGTTCTTC	CASSQGGLYNEQFF
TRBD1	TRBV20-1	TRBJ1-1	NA	TGCAGTGCTAGGATGGACAGGGTCGCTTTCTTT	CSARMDRVAFF
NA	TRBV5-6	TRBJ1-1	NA	TGTGCCAGCAGCTTGTCAGGAGGAACTGAAGCTTTCTTT	CASSLSGGTEAFF
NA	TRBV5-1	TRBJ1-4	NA	TGCGCCAGCAGCTTTTCTACAGGGACAACTAATGAAAAACTGTTTTTT	CASSFSTGTTNEKLFF
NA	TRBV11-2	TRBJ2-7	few	TGTGCCAGCAGCTTAGGTGCGCGGGAGCAGTACTTC	CASSLGAREQYF
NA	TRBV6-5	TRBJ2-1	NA	TGTGCCAGCAGGAGGGACGGGGGAGGAGAGCAGTTCTTC	CASRRDGGGEQFF
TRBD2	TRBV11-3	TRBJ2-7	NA	TGTGCCAGCAGCTTAGGACTAGCGGCCACCTACGAGCAGTACTTC	CASSLGLAATYEQYF
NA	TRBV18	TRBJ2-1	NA	TGTGCCAGCTCACCTCCCCTGGGGCACGGCTCCTACAATGAGCAGTTCTTC	CASSPPLGHGSYNEQFF
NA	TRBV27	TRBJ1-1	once	TGTGCCAGCAGTTTCACCCCCACCCAGGGCACTGAAGCTTTCTTT	CASSFTPTQGTEAFF
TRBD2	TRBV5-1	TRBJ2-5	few	TGCGCCAGCAGCTCGGGACTAGCGGGGGGGTACCAAGAGACCCAGTACTTC	CASSSGLAGGYQETQYF
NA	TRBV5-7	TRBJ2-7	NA	TGTGCCAGCAGCTTCTACAGGGATGCGGCAGACTACGAGCAGTACTTC	CASSFYRDAADYEQYF
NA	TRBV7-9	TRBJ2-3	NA	TGTGCCAGCAGCCCGCGGGGTAGCACAGATACGCAGTATTTT	CASSPRGSTDTQYF
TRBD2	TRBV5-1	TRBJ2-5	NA	TGCGCCAGCAGCTTGGGGGGACTAGCGGATTACCAAGAGACCCAGTACTTC	CASSLGGLADYQETQYF
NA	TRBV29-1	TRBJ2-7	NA	TGCAGCATTGAACAGAGGGGAACAGGGTCCTACGAGCAGTACTTC	CSIEQRGTGSYEQYF
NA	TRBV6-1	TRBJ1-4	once	TGTGCCAGTTTCCACGGGGGACGGACCAATGCAAAACTGTTTTTT	CASFHGGRTNAKLFF
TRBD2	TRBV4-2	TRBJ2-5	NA	TGTGCCAGCAGACTAGCGGGGGGCCAAGAGACCCAGTACTTC	CASRLAGGQETQYF
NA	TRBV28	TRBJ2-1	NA	TGTGCCAGCAGCCCCTGGGGGGTGGCGTTGGGTGAGCAGTTCTTC	CASSPWGVALGEQFF
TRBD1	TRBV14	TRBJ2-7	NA	TGTGCCAGCAGCTTTGGGACAGGGGGAACCGAGCAGTACTTC	CASSFGTGGTEQYF
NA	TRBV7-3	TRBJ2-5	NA	TGTGCCAGCAGCTTAATGGGCCGTGAAGAGACCCAGTACTTC	CASSLMGREETQYF
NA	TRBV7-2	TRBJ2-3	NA	TGTGCCAGCAGCCCCGCCTTCTGGGCTACAGATACGCAGTATTTT	CASSPAFWATDTQYF
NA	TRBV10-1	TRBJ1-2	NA	TGCGCCAGCAGTGTTGAGGGTGCAAGGTATGGCTACACCTTC	CASSVEGARYGYTF
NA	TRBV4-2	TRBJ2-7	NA	TGTGCCAGCAGCCAAGACAGGGCCTACGAGCAGTACTTC	CASSQDRAYEQYF
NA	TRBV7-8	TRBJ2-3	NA	TGTGCCAGCAGCTTACGCCGTTTCCAACAGGTTCGGAGCACAGATACGCAGTATTTT	CASSLRRFQQVRSTDTQYF
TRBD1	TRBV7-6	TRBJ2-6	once	TGTGCCAGCAGCTCTTCCGGGACAGGGAGCCTCCTGACTTTC	CASSSSGTGSLLTF
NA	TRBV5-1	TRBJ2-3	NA	TGCGCCAGCAGCCCCGGGGGAGATACTAGCACAGATACGCAGTATTTT	CASSPGGDTSTDTQYF
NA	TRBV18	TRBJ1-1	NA	TGTGCCAGCTCACAAGGGAGGGGCTGGTACACTGAAGCTTTCTTT	CASSQGRGWYTEAFF
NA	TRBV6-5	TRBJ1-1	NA	TGTGCCAGCAGTCGGACAGTACACACTGAAGCTTTCTTT	CASSRTVHTEAFF
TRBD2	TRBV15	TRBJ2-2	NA	TGTGCCACTCGGACTAGCGGGAGAGGAGGCGGGGAGCTGTTTTTT	CATRTSGRGGGELFF
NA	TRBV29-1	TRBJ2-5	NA	TGCAGCGTGGGGGGGGACAGGCAAGAGACCCAGTACTTC	CSVGGDRQETQYF
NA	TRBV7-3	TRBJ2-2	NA	TGTGCCAGCAGCCTATCGAACACCGGGGAGCTGTTTTTT	CASSLSNTGELFF
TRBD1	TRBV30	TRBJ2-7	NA	TGTGCCTGGAGTTTGGGGGGACAGGGGTCCTACGAGCAGTACTTC	CAWSLGGQGSYEQYF
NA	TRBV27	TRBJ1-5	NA	TGTGCCAGCGGAAGAGGGTACCAGCCCCAGCATTTT	CASGRGYQPQHF
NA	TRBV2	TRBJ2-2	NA	TGTGCCAGCTTGGACGGACAGTTAGGTGGGGAGCTGTTTTTT	CASLDGQLGGELFF
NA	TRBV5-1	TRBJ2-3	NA	TGCGCCAGCTGCCTCGGGACTCTAAGCACAGATACGCAGTATTTT	CASCLGTLSTDTQYF
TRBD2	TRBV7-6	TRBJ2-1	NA	TGTGCCAGCAGCGCCTCCGGGACTAGCGGGAGGGCCATCAATGAGCAGTTCTTC	CASSASGTSGRAINEQFF
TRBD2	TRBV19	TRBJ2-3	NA	TGTGCCAGTAGTATAGGGGGGACTATCACAGATACGCAGTATTTT	CASSIGGTITDTQYF
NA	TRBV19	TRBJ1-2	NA	TGTGCCAGTAGTATAGTCGGCGGCTATGGCTACACCTTC	CASSIVGGYGYTF
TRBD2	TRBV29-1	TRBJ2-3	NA	TGCAGCGTAGTTCCCGGGGGGGCGTGGGGAAGTAGCACAGATACGCAGTATTTT	CSVVPGGAWGSSTDTQYF
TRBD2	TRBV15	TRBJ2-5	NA	TGTGCCACCAGCAGAGGGGCCGGCGGGGGAGGGGAGACCCAGTACTTC	CATSRGAGGGGETQYF
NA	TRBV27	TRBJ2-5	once	TGTGCCAGCAGTTTCGGGGAGACCTACAAGCAGTACTTC	CASSFGETYKQYF
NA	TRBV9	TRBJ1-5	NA	TGTGCCAGCAGCGTAGTCCCCAGTCCTGCAGGGTTTGGGCAGCCCCAGCATTTT	CASSVVPSPAGFGQPQHF
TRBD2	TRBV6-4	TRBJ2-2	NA	TGTGCCAGCAGACTAGCGGGGGAAGCCGGGGAGCTGTTTTTT	CASRLAGEAGELFF
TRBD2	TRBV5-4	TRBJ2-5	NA	TGTGCCAGCAGCTCATACGGGAGGTCTGTTCGGGAGACCCAGTACTTC	CASSSYGRSVRETQYF
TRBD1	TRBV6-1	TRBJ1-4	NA	TGTGCCAGCAATAGGGGGCTTTACAATGAAAAACTGTTTTTT	CASNRGLYNEKLFF
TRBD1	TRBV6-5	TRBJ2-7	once	TGTGCCAGCAGTTACTCGGGGACAGGGGACTACGAGCAGTACTTC	CASSYSGTGDYEQYF
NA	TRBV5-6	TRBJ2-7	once	TGTGCCAGCAGCTTGGGCGGGGAGCAGTACTTC	CASSLGGEQYF